Sequencing of this TCR beta chain was carried out in a study of PD-1 blockade in classical Hodgkin lymphoma. Study-level findings and limits: Whereas CD4+ TCR diversity had risen significantly by C4D1, CD8+ TCR diversity had not. Complete responders matched newly diagnosed patients in baseline diversity.

Clones were sequenced by immunoSEQ multiplex PCR, and TCRdb holds only the in-frame ones, with some missing. The data contain roughly 92,000 clones, roughly 92% of them seen just once; the ten biggest clones take up roughly 2.8%. Every one of the patients relapsed after autologous stem cell transplantation (brentuximab vedotin exposure was variable). Patients reached a best response of complete response, partial response or progressive disease. In its sample, this clone was seen once. The target antigen is unknown. The source material was peripheral blood mononuclear cells (PBMCs), sampled at baseline. The origin of this receptor is a human donor with classical Hodgkin lymphoma.

CDR3 protein: CASSRGTGGAVRDTIYF. CDR3 DNA: TGTGCCAGCAGCCGAGGAACAGGGGGCGCGGTGAGAGACACCATATATTTT. The V and J genes are TRBV11-2 and TRBJ1-3; TRBD1 agrees at 9 bases. Germline V CDR1 and CDR2: SGHAT, FQNNGV. This CDR3 has 17 residues. The V gene end was trimmed by 5 bases and the J gene end by 8 bases; junction bases not matched to a gene: 16.